The 19 T cell receptor beta chains below come from one sample, sequenced in a study of blood T cell repertoires in COVID-19. Clones were read by immunoSEQ multiplex PCR, and TCRdb kept only the in-frame ones, dropping some. Here the sample spans about 300,000 clones, roughly 90% being singletons. The sequencing input was peripheral blood. These TCRs come from a woman aged 25-40 years with COVID-19, enrolled during active disease.

This clone was seen a single time. V usage is TRBV24-1 and J usage is TRBJ2-1; the D gene is possibly TRBD2 (5 bases). The CDR3 totals 16 residues. Trimming took 2 bases from V and 3 from J, leaving 13 bases between them. Germline CDR1 KGHDR, CDR2 SFDVKD. The CDR3 here is CATSDSRVESYNEQFF. The CDR3, as DNA: TGTGCCACCAGTGATTCGAGGGTCGAGAGCTACAATGAGCAGTTCTTC.

The chain's CDR3 is CASSYGLAYEQYF. CDR3 bases: TGTGCCAGCAGTTACGGACTAGCCTACGAGCAGTACTTC. This chain links TRBV6-6 with TRBJ2-7, with TRBD2 matching over 7 bases. CDR1 MNHNY and CDR2 SVGAGI come from the germline V gene (reference sequence). CDR3 size: 13 residues. V lost 2 bases and J lost 2; bases outside the gene matches: 0.

The gene calls are TRBV7-2 and TRBJ2-5; 9 bases are shared with TRBD2. The junction had 11 bases not matched to a gene; V was cut back by 5 bases and J by 4 bases. CDR3 length: 16 residues. Germline assignment: CDR1 SGHTA and CDR2 FQGNSA. Written as DNA, the CDR3 is TGTGCCAGCAGCCCCCGTAGCGGGGGCCCCGGAGAGACCCAGTACTTC. Its translation is CASSPRSGGPGETQYF.

The chain recombines TRBV7-9 with TRBJ1-3, with D possibly TRBD1 on 6 matching bases. V lost 1 base, J lost 8 bases, and 18 bases lay in between. This CDR3 region has 16 residues. Germline V gene sequence: CDR1 SEHNR, CDR2 FQNEAQ (reference sequence). Here the CDR3 DNA reads TGTGCCAGCAGCTTAGGGCAACAGGGTATAAGAGACACCATATATTTT. Its translation is CASSLGQQGIRDTIYF.

The CDR3 DNA reads as TGCGCCAGCAGCCCCGAGGGCTATGGCAGCTCTGGAAACACCATATATTTT. Encoded protein: CASSPEGYGSSGNTIYF. This sequence joins TRBV4-1 and TRBJ1-3; D unclear. The CDR3 contains 17 residues. Trimming took off 4 bases at V and 0 bases at J, with 16 bases between the two ends. Germline CDR1 is MGHRA and CDR2 is YSYEKL.

The J gene is TRBJ1-1, the V gene TRBV24-1; TRBD1 aligns across 7 bases. J gave up 0 bases and V 3 bases, and 3 bases lay outside the gene matches. CDR3 size: 15 residues. Per germline, CDR1 KGHDR and CDR2 SFDVKD. CDR3 sequence reads: CATSDGGTVNTEAFF. In nucleotides, the CDR3 is TGTGCCACCAGTGATGGTGGGACAGTGAACACTGAAGCTTTCTTT.

This clone was seen a single time. The chain links TRBV7-6 to TRBJ1-1; 7 bases are shared with TRBD1. Germline loops: CDR1 SGHVS, CDR2 FNYEAQ. The CDR3 length is 14 residues. Germline trimming cut 1 base from V and 1 base from J; bases unmatched to any gene: 0. The CDR3 here is CASSLGTGNTEAFF. CDR3 nucleotides: TGTGCCAGCAGCTTAGGGACAGGGAACACTGAAGCTTTCTTT.

V usage is TRBV30 and J usage is TRBJ1-2; possibly TRBD1 for D (6 bases). V lost 0 bases and J lost 8, with 13 bases in between. Germline CDR1 and CDR2: GTSNPN and SVGIG (reference sequence). The CDR3 has 13 amino acids. CDR3 DNA: TGTGCCTGGAGTGTACTATGGGGGCGAGGCTACACCTTC. Protein: CAWSVLWGRGYTF.

CDR3 sequence reads: CASSPDRVPSNQPQHF. CDR3 bases: TGCGCCAGCAGCCCAGACAGGGTTCCCAGCAATCAGCCCCAGCATTTT. The rearrangement links TRBV4-3 to TRBJ1-5, with TRBD1 matching over 7 bases. Germline-derived CDR1 and CDR2 are LGHNA and YSLEER. Trimming cost V 4 bases and J 1 base; bases outside gene matches: 7. This CDR3 is built from 16 residues.

The chain has TRBV5-1 and TRBJ2-5; 12 bases are shared with TRBD2. CDR3 size: 17 residues. In germline, CDR1 is SGHRS, CDR2 YFSETQ. After removal of 5 bases from V and 9 bases from J, the junction contained 17 bases not matched to a gene. The CDR3 region has the DNA TGCGCCAGCAGGACCCTAGCGGGGGGGCCAGGTGCTTTGGCCCAGTACTTC. Its translation is CASRTLAGGPGALAQYF.

This sequence joins TRBV3-1 (or the pseudogene TRBV3-2) and TRBJ1-4; TRBD1 matches 10 bases. CDR3 size: 16 residues. With V trimmed by 4 bases and J by 3 bases, 5 bases remained unmatched. From germline, CDR1 is LGHDT and CDR2 YNNKEL (reference sequence). The CDR3 sequence: CASSPGQGMSNEKLFF. CDR3 nucleotides: TGTGCCAGCAGCCCGGGACAGGGGATGTCTAATGAAAAACTGTTTTTT.

The chain links TRBV5-6 to TRBJ2-2; tentatively, D is TRBD2 (7 bases). The CDR3 runs 16 residues. Between the trimmed V and J ends, which lost 0 bases and 3 bases, there was a span of 12 bases. Germline CDR1 SGHDT, CDR2 YYEEEE. CDR3 DNA: TGTGCCAGCAGCTTGGCGGGGGGCGCCGACACCGGGGAGCTGTTTTTT. Translated, it gives CASSLAGGADTGELFF.

The J gene is TRBJ2-5, the V gene TRBV6-5; TRBD1 might be the D (6 bases). This CDR3 comprises 15 residues. Germline loops: CDR1 MNHEY, CDR2 SVGAGI. V lost 2 bases, J lost 5 bases, and 15 bases lay in between. The CDR3 sequence is CASSYGVTGRETQYF. CDR3 DNA: TGTGCCAGCAGTTACGGTGTTACAGGGCGGGAGACCCAGTACTTC.

This clone appeared a few times. This sequence joins TRBV19 and TRBJ1-2; 7 positions match TRBD1. Germline-derived CDR1 and CDR2 are LNHDA and SQIVND (reference sequence). The CDR3 totals 17 residues. V lost 4 bases to trimming and J lost 1 base; unmatched junction nucleotides: 12. DNA of the CDR3: TGTGCCAGTAGTACTTCGACAGGGCCTAGCTTTAACTATGGCTACACCTTC. Protein sequence: CASSTSTGPSFNYGYTF.

The rearrangement uses TRBV19 and TRBJ1-1; D is perhaps TRBD1 (6 bases). The CDR3 is 14 amino acids. The V gene lost 4 bases and the J gene lost 4 bases, with 13 bases spanning the gap. Germline CDR1 LNHDA, CDR2 SQIVND (reference sequence). CDR3 in DNA: TGTGCCAGTAGTAGGAACAGGGTGGGCACTGAAGCTTTCTTT. Encoded protein: CASSRNRVGTEAFF.

This chain uses TRBV5-4 with TRBJ2-1; the D gene is possibly TRBD1 (5 bases). The CDR3 runs to 15 residues. Germline CDR1 is SGHNT and CDR2 is YYREEE (reference sequence). Trimming took 1 base from V and 7 from J, leaving 15 bases between them. The CDR3 protein is CASSLIGVEGNEQFF. The DNA for the CDR3 is TGTGCCAGCAGCTTGATAGGGGTGGAAGGGAATGAGCAGTTCTTC.

The genes are TRBV27 and TRBJ1-6; 7 positions agree with TRBD1. V was clipped by 7 bases and J by 10 bases; unmatched bases: 13. The CDR3 has 15 amino acids. Germline CDR1 MNHEY, CDR2 SMNVEV (reference sequence). The CDR3 reads CASNPRQGGASPLHF. The DNA of the CDR3 is TGTGCCAGCAACCCACGACAGGGCGGTGCATCACCCCTCCACTTT.

The chain combines TRBV28 with TRBJ1-1; a possible D gene is TRBD1 (6 bases). CDR3 length: 13 residues. Germline V gene data show CDR1 as MDHEN and CDR2 as SYDVKM. The germline V and J ends were trimmed by 7 bases and 1 base, with 10 bases remaining between them. For the CDR3, the DNA is TGTGCCAGCAATGGACAGAGGAACACTGAAGCTTTCTTT. Its protein product is CASNGQRNTEAFF.

V and J are TRBV14 and TRBJ2-2; a possible D gene is TRBD1 (6 bases). The germline gives CDR1 SGHDN, CDR2 FVKESK. This CDR3 has 16 residues. The V end was cut by 2 bases, the J end by 4 bases, with 14 bases between. The CDR3: CASSQRPGHITGELFF. CDR3 bases: TGTGCCAGCAGCCAACGACCGGGACATATCACCGGGGAGCTGTTTTTT. Using reference TRBV14 and TRBJ2-2 for the parts outside the CDR3, the full variable domain is EAGVTQFPSHSVIEKGQTVTLRCDPISGHDNLYWYRRVMGKEIKFLLHFVKESKQDESGMPNNRFLAERTGGTYSTLKVQPAELEDSGVYFCASSQRPGHITGELFFGEGSRLTVL.